This T cell receptor (beta chain) derives from a study of CD8+CD57+ T cells in acquired aplastic anemia. The study, taken as a whole, reports: Common to patients and controls were twenty-nine CD8+ CDR3 sequences.

Germline V gene lookup returns CDR1 KGHDR and CDR2 SFDVKD. CDR3 length: 17 residues. The junction had 9 bases not matched to a gene; V was cut back by 7 bases and J by 0 bases. Whoever was chosen for sequencing had shown CD8+CD57+ cell expansion by flow cytometry. Researchers used genomic DNA as the template to profile TCR beta VDJ and CDR3. TCRdb reprocessed the reads with MiXCR, giving one entry per CDR3 protein. In the table there are some 200,000 distinct CDR3 sequences, roughly half of which are singletons. Details on this clonotype: What it binds is not known.

This TCR was sampled from a human donor with aplastic anemia. Input material: sorted CD4+, CD8+, or CD8+CD57+ T cells (not recorded which) from PBMCs. The genes are TRBV24-1 and TRBJ2-7; 12 bases fit TRBD2. CDR3 coding DNA: TGTGCCACCAGGACTAGCGGGAGAAAACCGCCCTCCTACGAGCAGTACTTC. It specifies CATRTSGRKPPSYEQYF.